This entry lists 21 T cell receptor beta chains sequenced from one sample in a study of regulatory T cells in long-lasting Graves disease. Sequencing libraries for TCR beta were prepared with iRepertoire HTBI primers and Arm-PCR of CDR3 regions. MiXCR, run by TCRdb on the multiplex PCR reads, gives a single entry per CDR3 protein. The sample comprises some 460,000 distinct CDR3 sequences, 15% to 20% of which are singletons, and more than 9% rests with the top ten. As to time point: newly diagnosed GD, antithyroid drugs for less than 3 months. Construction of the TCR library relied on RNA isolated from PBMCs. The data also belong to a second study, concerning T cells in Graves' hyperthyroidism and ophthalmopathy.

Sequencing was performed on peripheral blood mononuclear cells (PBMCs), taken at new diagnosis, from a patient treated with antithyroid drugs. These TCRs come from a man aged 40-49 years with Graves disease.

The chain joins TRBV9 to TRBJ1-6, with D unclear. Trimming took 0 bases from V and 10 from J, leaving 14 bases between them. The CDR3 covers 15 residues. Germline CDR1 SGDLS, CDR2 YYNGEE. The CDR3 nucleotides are TGTGCCAGCAGCGTAGGTCCAACCGGCGGGTCACCCCTCCACTTT. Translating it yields CASSVGPTGGSPLHF.

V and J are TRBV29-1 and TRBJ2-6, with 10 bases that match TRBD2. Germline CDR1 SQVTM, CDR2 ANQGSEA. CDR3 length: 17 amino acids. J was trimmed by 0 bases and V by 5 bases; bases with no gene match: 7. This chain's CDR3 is CSVQWTSGRSGANVLTF. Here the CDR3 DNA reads TGCAGCGTTCAATGGACTAGCGGACGCTCTGGGGCCAACGTCCTGACTTTC.

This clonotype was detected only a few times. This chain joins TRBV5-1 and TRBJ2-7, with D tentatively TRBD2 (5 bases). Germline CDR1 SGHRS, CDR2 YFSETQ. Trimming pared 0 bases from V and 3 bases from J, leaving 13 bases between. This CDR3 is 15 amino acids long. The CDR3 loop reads CASSLGGFGVYEQYF. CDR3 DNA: TGCGCCAGCAGCTTGGGCGGGTTCGGGGTCTACGAGCAGTACTTC.

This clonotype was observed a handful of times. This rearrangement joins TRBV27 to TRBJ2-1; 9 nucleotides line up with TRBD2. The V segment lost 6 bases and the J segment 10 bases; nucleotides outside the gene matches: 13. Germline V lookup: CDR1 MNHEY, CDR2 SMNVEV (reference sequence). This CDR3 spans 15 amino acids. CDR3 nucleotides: TGTGCCAGCAGCATGGTGGGACTAGCACTACCAGAGCAGTTCTTC. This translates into CASSMVGLALPEQFF.

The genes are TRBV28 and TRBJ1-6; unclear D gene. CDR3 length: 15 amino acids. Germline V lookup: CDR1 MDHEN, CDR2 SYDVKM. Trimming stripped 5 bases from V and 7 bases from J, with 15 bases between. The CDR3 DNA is TGTGCCAGCAGTCCGGCCTGGGGTGACAATTCACCCCTCCACTTT. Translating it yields CASSPAWGDNSPLHF.

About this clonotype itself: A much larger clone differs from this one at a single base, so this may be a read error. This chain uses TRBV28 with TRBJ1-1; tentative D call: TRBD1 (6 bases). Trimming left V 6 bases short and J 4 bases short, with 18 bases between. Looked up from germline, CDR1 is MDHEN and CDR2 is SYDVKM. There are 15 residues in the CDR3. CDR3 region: CASSLNPGGPTEAFF. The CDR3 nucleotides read TGTGCCAGCAGCCTTAATCCCGGGGGGCCCACTGAAGCTTTCTTT.

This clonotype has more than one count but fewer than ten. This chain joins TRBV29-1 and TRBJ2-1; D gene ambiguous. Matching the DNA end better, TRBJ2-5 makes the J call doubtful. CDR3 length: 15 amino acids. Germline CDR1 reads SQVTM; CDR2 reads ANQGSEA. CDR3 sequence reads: CSVHGWILPEETQYF. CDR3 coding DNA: TGCAGCGTCCACGGGTGGATTTTACCAGAAGAGACCCAGTACTTC.

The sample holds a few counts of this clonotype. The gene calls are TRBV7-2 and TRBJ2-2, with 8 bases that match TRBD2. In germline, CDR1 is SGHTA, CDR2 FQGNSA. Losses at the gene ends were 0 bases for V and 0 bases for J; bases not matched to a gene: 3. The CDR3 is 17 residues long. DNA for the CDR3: TGTGCCAGCAGCTTAGCGGTTAGCGGGGCGAACACCGGGGAGCTGTTTTTT. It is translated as CASSLAVSGANTGELFF.

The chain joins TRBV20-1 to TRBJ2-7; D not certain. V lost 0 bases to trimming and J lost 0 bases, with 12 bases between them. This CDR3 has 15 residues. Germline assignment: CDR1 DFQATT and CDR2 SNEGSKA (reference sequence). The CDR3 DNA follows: TGCAGTGCTAGAGATACGGCAGTTAACTCCTACGAGCAGTACTTC. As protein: CSARDTAVNSYEQYF.

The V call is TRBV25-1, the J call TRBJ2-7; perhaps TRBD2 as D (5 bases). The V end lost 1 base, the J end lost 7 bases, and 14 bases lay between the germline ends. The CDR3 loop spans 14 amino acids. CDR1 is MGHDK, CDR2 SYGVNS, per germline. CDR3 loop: CASSESGELREQYF. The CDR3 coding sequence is TGTGCCAGCAGTGAATCCGGGGAACTTAGGGAGCAGTACTTC.

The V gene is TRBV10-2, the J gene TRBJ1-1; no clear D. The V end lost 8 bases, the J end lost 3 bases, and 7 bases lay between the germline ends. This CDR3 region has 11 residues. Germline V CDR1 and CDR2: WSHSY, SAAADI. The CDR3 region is CASGGYTEAFF. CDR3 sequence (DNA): TGCGCCAGCGGAGGGTACACTGAAGCTTTCTTT.

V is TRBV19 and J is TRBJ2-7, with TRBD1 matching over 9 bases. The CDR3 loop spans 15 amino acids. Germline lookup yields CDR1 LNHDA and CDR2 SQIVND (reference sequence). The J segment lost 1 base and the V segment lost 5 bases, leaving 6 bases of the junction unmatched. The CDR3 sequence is CASSARTGASYEQYF. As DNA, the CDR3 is TGTGCCAGTAGTGCCCGGACAGGGGCATCCTACGAGCAGTACTTC.

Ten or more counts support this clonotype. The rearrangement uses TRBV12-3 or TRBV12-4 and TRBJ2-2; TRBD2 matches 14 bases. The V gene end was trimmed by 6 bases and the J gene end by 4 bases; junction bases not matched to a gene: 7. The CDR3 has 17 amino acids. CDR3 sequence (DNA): TGTGCCAGCAGCCCGGGACTAGCGGGAGCCGGCACCGGGGAGCTGTTTTTT. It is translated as CASSPGLAGAGTGELFF.

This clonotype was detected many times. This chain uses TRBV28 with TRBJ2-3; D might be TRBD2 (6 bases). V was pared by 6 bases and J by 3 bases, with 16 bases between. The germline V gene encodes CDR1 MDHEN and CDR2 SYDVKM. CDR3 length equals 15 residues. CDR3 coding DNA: TGTGCCAGCAGCAACCGGGACTGGGGAACAGATACGCAGTATTTT. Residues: CASSNRDWGTDTQYF.

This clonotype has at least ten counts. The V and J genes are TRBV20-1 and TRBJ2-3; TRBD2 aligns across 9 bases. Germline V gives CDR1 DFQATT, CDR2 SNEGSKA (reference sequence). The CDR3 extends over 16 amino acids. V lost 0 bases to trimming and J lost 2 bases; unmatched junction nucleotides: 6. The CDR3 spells CSARDGEREVTDTQYF. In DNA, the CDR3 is TGCAGTGCTAGAGATGGCGAGCGGGAGGTCACAGATACGCAGTATTTT.

The CDR3 sequence: CSVERTGGRTEAFF. The CDR3 bases are TGCAGCGTTGAACGTACAGGGGGCCGCACTGAAGCTTTCTTT. The rearrangement links TRBV29-1 to TRBJ1-1; 9 bases map to TRBD1. The J segment lost 4 bases and the V segment lost 2 bases, leaving 5 bases of the junction unmatched. Looked up from germline, CDR1 is SQVTM and CDR2 is ANQGSEA. This CDR3 region has 14 residues.

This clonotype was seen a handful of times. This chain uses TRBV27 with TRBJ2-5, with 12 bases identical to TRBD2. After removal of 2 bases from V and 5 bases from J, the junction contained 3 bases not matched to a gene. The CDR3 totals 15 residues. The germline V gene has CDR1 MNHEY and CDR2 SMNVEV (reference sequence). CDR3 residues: CASSLIGTSGETQYF. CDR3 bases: TGTGCCAGCAGTTTAATTGGGACTAGCGGGGAGACCCAGTACTTC.

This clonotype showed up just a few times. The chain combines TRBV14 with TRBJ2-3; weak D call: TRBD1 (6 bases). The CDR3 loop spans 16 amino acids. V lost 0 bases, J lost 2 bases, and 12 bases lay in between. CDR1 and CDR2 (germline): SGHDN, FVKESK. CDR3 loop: CASSQDTRGPTDTQYF. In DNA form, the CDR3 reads TGTGCCAGCAGCCAAGATACCAGGGGCCCCACAGATACGCAGTATTTT.

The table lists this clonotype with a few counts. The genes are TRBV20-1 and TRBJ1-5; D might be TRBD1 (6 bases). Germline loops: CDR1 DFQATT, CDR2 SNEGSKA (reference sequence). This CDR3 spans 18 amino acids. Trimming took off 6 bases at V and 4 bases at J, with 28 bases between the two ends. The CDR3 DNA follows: TGCAGTGCCCCACCGCTGTGGCAGGACAGCGTGGGGAATCAGCCCCAGCATTTT. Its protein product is CSAPPLWQDSVGNQPQHF.

The CDR3 bases are TGTGCCAGCAGCCCTCCCCAGGGCACAGATACGCAGTATTTT. It encodes CASSPPQGTDTQYF. The V and J genes are TRBV28 and TRBJ2-3; the D is unclear. V lost 6 bases to trimming and J lost 1 base, with 11 bases between them. The CDR3 contains 14 residues. Germline values: CDR1 MDHEN, CDR2 SYDVKM.

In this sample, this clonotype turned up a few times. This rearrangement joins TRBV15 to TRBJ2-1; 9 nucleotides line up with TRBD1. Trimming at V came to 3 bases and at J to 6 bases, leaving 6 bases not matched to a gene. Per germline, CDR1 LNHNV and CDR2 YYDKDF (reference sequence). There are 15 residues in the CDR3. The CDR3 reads CATSSGDRVLNEQFF. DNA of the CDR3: TGTGCCACCAGCAGCGGGGACAGGGTCCTCAATGAGCAGTTCTTC.